One sample yielded the 22 T cell receptor beta chains listed below, sequenced in a study of Graves' ophthalmopathy and Graves' hyperthyroidism. TCR beta CDR3 regions were amplified from RNA transcripts. Second-round multiplex PCR followed a first-round RT-PCR using HTBI primers. From the multiplex PCR reads, TCRdb called clonotypes with MiXCR, one entry per CDR3 protein. The table records 600,000 to 950,000 distinct CDR3 sequences, around 40% of them present only once. Specimen: peripheral blood. The receptors were sampled from an adult man with Graves' ophthalmopathy.

The V gene is TRBV9, the J gene TRBJ1-6; D gene unclear. V gave up 3 bases and J gave up 7 bases, with 14 bases separating them. In germline, CDR1 is SGDLS, CDR2 YYNGEE. The CDR3 contains 15 residues. The CDR3 reads CASSDTVSNNSPLHF. As DNA, the CDR3 is TGTGCCAGCAGCGATACAGTCAGCAACAATTCACCCCTCCACTTT.

J is TRBJ1-4 and V is TRBV7-9, with D unclear. Germline V gene data show CDR1 as SEHNR and CDR2 as FQNEAQ (reference sequence). The CDR3 covers 13 residues. Trimming shortened V by 7 bases and J by 4 bases, and 10 bases separated the two germline ends. For the CDR3, the DNA is TGTGCCAGCATCGGACCCCTTAATGAAAAACTGTTTTTT. Translated: CASIGPLNEKLFF. Based on the CDR3 plus reference TRBV7-9 and TRBJ1-4, the full variable domain is DTGVSQNPRHKITKRGQNVTFRCDPISEHNRLYWYRQTLGQGPEFLTYFQNEAQLEKSRLLSDRFSAERPKGSFSTLEIQRTEQGDSAMYLCASIGPLNEKLFFGSGTQLSVL.

V and J are TRBV29-1 and TRBJ2-2, with 9 bases lining up with TRBD2. The germline gives CDR1 SQVTM, CDR2 ANQGSEA. This CDR3 comprises 17 residues. The CDR3 DNA reads as TGCAGTGCTAGAGGGATAGCGGGGGCCTCGAACACCGGGGAGCTGTTTTTT. This translates into CSARGIAGASNTGELFF.

This chain links TRBV5-1 with TRBJ1-1; TRBD1 might be the D (6 bases). Germline V gives CDR1 SGHRS, CDR2 YFSETQ. Trimming cost V 0 bases and J 5 bases, with 11 bases left between them. CDR3 length: 14 residues. The DNA of the CDR3 is TGCGCCAGCAGCTTGGGGGGGGCGGAGACTGAAGCTTTCTTT. It encodes CASSLGGAETEAFF. Variable domain in full (rest from reference TRBV5-1 and TRBJ1-1): KAGVTQTPRYLIKTRGQQVTLSCSPISGHRSVSWYQQTPGQGLQFLFEYFSETQRNKGNFPGRFSGRQFSNSRSEMNVSTLELGDSALYLCASSLGGAETEAFFGQGTRLTVV.

This clonotype was detected only a few times. The genes are TRBV6-5 and TRBJ2-7, with a tentative D call TRBD1 (6 bases). The CDR3 is 15 residues long. With 0 bases removed from V and 0 bases from J, the gap between germline ends came to 9 bases. From germline, CDR1 is MNHEY and CDR2 SVGAGI. CDR3 nucleotide sequence: TGTGCCAGCAGTTACTCGGGGGCGAGCTCCTACGAGCAGTACTTC. This codes for CASSYSGASSYEQYF.

This clonotype has a count of ten or more. The genes are TRBV2 and TRBJ1-2, with no clear D. The CDR3 extends over 14 amino acids. Trimming cost V 8 bases and J 0 bases, with 13 bases left between them. CDR1 and CDR2 (germline): SNHLY, FYNNEI. The CDR3 region is CASQAEISNYGYTF. For the CDR3, the DNA is TGTGCCAGCCAGGCGGAGATCTCTAACTATGGCTACACCTTC.

This clonotype was counted many times. V is TRBV29-1 and J is TRBJ1-1, with TRBD1 matching over 7 bases. Germline V CDR1 and CDR2: SQVTM, ANQGSEA. This CDR3 has 17 residues. Germline trimming cut 0 bases from V and 10 bases from J; bases unmatched to any gene: 20. The CDR3: CSVEDRGRGRGPLRAFF. For the CDR3, the DNA is TGCAGCGTTGAAGATCGGGGGAGGGGGCGAGGTCCCCTGAGAGCTTTCTTT.

To note about this clonotype: This may arise from a read error, as a much more abundant clone is one base away. This chain uses TRBV29-1 with TRBJ2-2; D perhaps matches TRBD1 (6 bases). The CDR3 spans 13 residues. Germline CDR1 is SQVTM and CDR2 is ANQGSEA. The CDR3 loop is CSVVGTLQPGSCF. CDR3 nucleotide sequence: TGCAGCGTTGTGGGGACATTACAACCGGGGAGCTGTTTT.

This clonotype appeared a few times. The V gene is TRBV6-6, the J gene TRBJ2-7, with D possibly TRBD2 on 6 matching bases. Trimming shortened V by 5 bases and J by 2 bases, and 16 bases separated the two germline ends. The CDR3 extends over 15 amino acids. Germline CDR1 and CDR2: MNHNY and SVGAGI (reference sequence). The chain's CDR3 is CASSPSSGQAYEQYF. CDR3 coding DNA: TGTGCCAGCAGTCCAAGTAGCGGCCAAGCCTACGAGCAGTACTTC.

In its sample, this clonotype was seen a few times. The chain recombines TRBV20-1 with TRBJ1-1; TRBD1 agrees at 8 bases. V lost 4 bases and J lost 1; bases outside the gene matches: 5. This CDR3 has 14 amino acids. Germline CDR1 reads DFQATT; CDR2 reads SNEGSKA (reference sequence). The CDR3 protein is CSAIQGAPNTEAFF. The CDR3 DNA reads TGCAGTGCTATCCAGGGGGCGCCGAACACTGAAGCTTTCTTT.

This clonotype appeared many times. The chain employs TRBV2 and TRBJ1-1; 7 positions match TRBD1. From germline, CDR1 is SNHLY and CDR2 FYNNEI. Unmatched junction bases numbered 10, after V lost 5 bases and J lost 10 bases. This CDR3 comprises 13 residues. Here the CDR3 reads CASSYKGASRAFF. The CDR3 bases are TGTGCCAGCAGTTACAAGGGGGCGTCTCGAGCTTTCTTT.

A few counts support this clonotype. The rearrangement links TRBV20-1 to TRBJ1-5; weak D call: TRBD1 (5 bases). The germline V gene has CDR1 DFQATT and CDR2 SNEGSKA (reference sequence). This CDR3 comprises 13 residues. V dropped 0 bases and J dropped 3 bases, with 6 bases sitting between them. The CDR3 sequence is CSARDRDNQPQHF. Here the CDR3 DNA reads TGCAGTGCTAGAGACAGGGACAATCAGCCCCAGCATTTT.

The rearrangement links TRBV10-3 to TRBJ2-7, with TRBD1 identical over 10 bases. The CDR3 contains 14 residues. V lost 6 bases to trimming and J lost 1 base; unmatched junction nucleotides: 3. Germline CDR1 reads ENHRY; CDR2 reads SYGVKD. CDR3 bases: TGTGCCATCAGCGACAGGGGGCTTTCCTACGAGCAGTACTTC. Amino acid sequence: CAISDRGLSYEQYF.

The J gene is TRBJ2-7, the V gene TRBV5-1; 7 bases agree with TRBD2. CDR1 and CDR2 (germline): SGHRS, YFSETQ. V lost 4 bases and J lost 2; bases outside the gene matches: 6. The CDR3 is 14 residues long. The CDR3 nucleotides read TGCGCCAGCAGCCCTAGCGGATCAGCCTACGAGCAGTACTTC. Its protein product is CASSPSGSAYEQYF. Full variable domain (missing parts from reference TRBV5-1 and TRBJ2-7): KAGVTQTPRYLIKTRGQQVTLSCSPISGHRSVSWYQQTPGQGLQFLFEYFSETQRNKGNFPGRFSGRQFSNSRSEMNVSTLELGDSALYLCASSPSGSAYEQYFGPGTRLTVT.

This clonotype was seen many times. This chain connects TRBV14 to TRBJ2-5, with D unclear. Germline V lookup: CDR1 SGHDN, CDR2 FVKESK. Trimming removed 3 bases at V and 5 bases at J, with 13 bases between. CDR3 length equals 14 residues. The CDR3 DNA is TGTGCCAGCAGCCAGTCGAGGCCGACGGAGACCCAGTACTTC. Its protein product is CASSQSRPTETQYF.

This clonotype was found a few times. V usage is TRBV10-3 and J usage is TRBJ2-3; D perhaps matches TRBD1 (5 bases). This CDR3 has 14 residues. The germline CDR1 and CDR2 sequences are ENHRY and SYGVKD. Trimming removed 2 bases from V and 2 bases from J, with 8 bases in between. The CDR3 sequence: CAISEMTDTDTQYF. CDR3 in DNA: TGTGCCATCAGTGAGATGACAGACACAGATACGCAGTATTTT.

Worth noting for this clonotype: This may be a read error: a much more frequent sequence differs by one nucleotide. The V and J genes are TRBV19 and TRBJ2-7; maybe TRBD1 (6 bases). V was cut by 6 bases and J by 3 bases, with 12 bases left in between. This CDR3 is 13 amino acids long. The germline V gene has CDR1 LNHDA and CDR2 SQIVND (reference sequence). The CDR3 coding sequence is TGTGCCAGTAGCCACGGACAGTTCTACGAGCAGTACTTC. Its translation: CASSHGQFYEQYF.

The rearrangement uses TRBV7-9 and TRBJ2-5; unclear D gene. Trimming took 5 bases from V and 5 from J, leaving 21 bases between them. The CDR3 runs to 16 residues. Germline V lookup: CDR1 SEHNR, CDR2 FQNEAQ (reference sequence). CDR3 sequence: CASSVGAGLSVETQYF. The CDR3 region has the DNA TGTGCCAGCAGCGTAGGAGCAGGCCTGTCTGTGGAGACCCAGTACTTC.

The J gene is TRBJ2-2, the V gene TRBV15, with D unresolved. Germline assignment: CDR1 LNHNV and CDR2 YYDKDF (reference sequence). Trimming shortened V by 3 bases and J by 4 bases, and 3 bases separated the two germline ends. The CDR3 loop spans 12 amino acids. CDR3 sequence (DNA): TGTGCCACCAGCAGGAGCACCGGGGAGCTGTTTTTT. This sequence encodes CATSRSTGELFF.

The chain recombines TRBV7-9 with TRBJ1-5; no reliable D call. The CDR3 spans 16 residues. Trimming removed 4 bases at V and 0 bases at J, with 13 bases between. Germline V gene data show CDR1 as SEHNR and CDR2 as FQNEAQ (reference sequence). CDR3 in amino acids: CASSSPDGDSNQPQHF. CDR3 sequence (DNA): TGTGCCAGCAGCTCCCCCGACGGGGATAGCAATCAGCCCCAGCATTTT.

This rearrangement joins TRBV7-3 to TRBJ1-4; D is unclear. V lost 1 base and J lost 12, with 0 bases in between. Germline V gene lookup returns CDR1 SGHTA and CDR2 FQGTGA. CDR3 length: 9 residues. The CDR3 DNA is TGTGCCAGCAGCTTAAAACTGTTTTTT. Translation: CASSLKLFF.

This clonotype was seen a handful of times. The chain recombines TRBV7-2 with TRBJ2-7; a weak D match, TRBD1 (6 bases). The CDR3 is made up of 16 amino acids. The germline gives CDR1 SGHTA, CDR2 FQGNSA. Deletions cut 1 base from V and 2 bases from J, with 15 bases between. CDR3 nucleotide sequence: TGTGCCAGCAGCTTAGGGCCGTACAGGGTAACCTACGAGCAGTACTTC. It codes for CASSLGPYRVTYEQYF.